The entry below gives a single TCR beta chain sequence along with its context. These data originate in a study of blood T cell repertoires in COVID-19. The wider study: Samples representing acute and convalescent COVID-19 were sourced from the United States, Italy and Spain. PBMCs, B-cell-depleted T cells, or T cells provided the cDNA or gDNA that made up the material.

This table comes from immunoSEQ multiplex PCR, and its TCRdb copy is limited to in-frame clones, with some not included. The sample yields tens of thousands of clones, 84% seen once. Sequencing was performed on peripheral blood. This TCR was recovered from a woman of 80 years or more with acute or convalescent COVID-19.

DNA of the CDR3: TGTGCCAGCATCACCGACGGAGCGGGTACAGCTTTCTTT. It codes for CASITDGAGTAFF. The chain carries TRBV2 and TRBJ1-1; D unclear. Per germline, CDR1 SNHLY and CDR2 FYNNEI. CDR3 size: 13 residues. V was clipped by 7 bases and J by 10 bases, with 19 bases between them.